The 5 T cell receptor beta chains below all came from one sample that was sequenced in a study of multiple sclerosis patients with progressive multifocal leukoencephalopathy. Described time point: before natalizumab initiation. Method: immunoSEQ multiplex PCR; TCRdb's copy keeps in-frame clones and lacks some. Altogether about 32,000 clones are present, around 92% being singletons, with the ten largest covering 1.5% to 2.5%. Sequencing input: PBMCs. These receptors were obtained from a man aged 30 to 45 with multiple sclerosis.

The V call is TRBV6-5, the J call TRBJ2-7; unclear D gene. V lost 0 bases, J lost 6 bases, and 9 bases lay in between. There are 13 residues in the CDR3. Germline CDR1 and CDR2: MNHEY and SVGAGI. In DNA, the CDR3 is TGTGCCAGCAGTTACTCGATGGGTGCCGAGCAGTACGTC. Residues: CASSYSMGAEQYV.

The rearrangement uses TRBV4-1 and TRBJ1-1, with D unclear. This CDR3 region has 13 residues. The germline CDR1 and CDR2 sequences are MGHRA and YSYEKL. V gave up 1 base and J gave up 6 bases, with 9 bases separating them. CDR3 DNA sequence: TGCGCCAGCAGCCAAGTTTCAGGATCTGAAGCTTTCTTT. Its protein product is CASSQVSGSEAFF.

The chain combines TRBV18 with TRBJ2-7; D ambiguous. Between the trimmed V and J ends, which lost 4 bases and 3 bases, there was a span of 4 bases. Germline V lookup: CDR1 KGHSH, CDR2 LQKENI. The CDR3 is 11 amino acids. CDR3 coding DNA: TGTGCCAGCTCACTGAACTACGAGCAGTACTTC. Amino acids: CASSLNYEQYF. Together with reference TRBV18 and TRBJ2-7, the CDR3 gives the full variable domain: NAGVMQNPRHLVRRRGQEARLRCSPMKGHSHVYWYRQLPEEGLKFMVYLQKENIIDESGMPKERFSAEFPKEGPSILRIQQVVRGDSAAYFCASSLNYEQYFGPGTRLTVT.

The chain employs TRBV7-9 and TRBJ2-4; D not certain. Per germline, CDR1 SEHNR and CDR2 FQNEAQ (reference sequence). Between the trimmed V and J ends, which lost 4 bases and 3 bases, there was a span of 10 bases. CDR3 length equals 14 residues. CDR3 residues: CASSSGRFKNIQYF. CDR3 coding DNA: TGTGCCAGCAGCTCTGGACGGTTCAAAAACATTCAGTACTTC.

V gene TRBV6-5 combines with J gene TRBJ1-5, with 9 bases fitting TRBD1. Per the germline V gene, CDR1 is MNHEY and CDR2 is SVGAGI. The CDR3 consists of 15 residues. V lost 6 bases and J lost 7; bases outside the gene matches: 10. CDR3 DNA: TGTGCCAGCAGCCCCGGACAGGGGTTCAACCAGCCCCAGCATTTT. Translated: CASSPGQGFNQPQHF.